This T cell receptor beta chain was documented in a study of T cells in Graves' hyperthyroidism and ophthalmopathy. Ten or more counts support this clonotype. With V trimmed by 5 bases and J by 4 bases, 8 bases remained unmatched. CDR3 length: 17 residues. The germline V gene encodes CDR1 SGHAT and CDR2 FQDESV (reference sequence). Amplification targeted TCR beta CDR3 regions from RNA transcripts. With the HTBI primer set, the TCR CDR3 went through a first round of RT-PCR. TCRdb re-called the multiplex PCR reads through MiXCR, storing one row per CDR3 protein. The top ten hold 16% of the sample, which has fewer than 900,000 distinct CDR3 sequences, roughly a sixth seen once.

This TCR was sampled from a woman aged 45-65 years with Graves' hyperthyroidism that later progressed to Graves' ophthalmopathy. V gene TRBV11-1 combines with J gene TRBJ1-6, with TRBD1 identical over 10 bases. Sequences were obtained from blood. The CDR3 DNA follows: TGTGCCAGCAGCCCTATCCGGGACAGGGGTTATAATTCACCCCTCCACTTT. Amino acid sequence: CASSPIRDRGYNSPLHF.